The source of this T cell receptor beta chain is a study of OX40 agonist ivuxolimab in advanced cancers. Study at large: Partial responses, seen in three patients, involved one hepatocellular carcinoma and two cutaneous melanomas.

The germline V gene encodes CDR1 MNHNS and CDR2 SASEGT. Trimming at V came to 8 bases and at J to 7 bases, leaving 5 bases not matched to a gene. The CDR3 extends over 13 amino acids. Sequenced by immunoSEQ multiplex PCR; TCRdb stores in-frame clones only, minus some. The data contain approximately 74,000 clones, approximately 91% of them seen just once; the ten biggest clones take up 0.3%. V usage is TRBV6-1 and J usage is TRBJ1-5; 10 bases fit TRBD1. The sequence derives from an adult with an advanced solid tumor such as melanoma, head and neck, liver or kidney cancer. Sequenced material: CD4+ or CD8+ T cells sorted from blood, taken in a trial of the OX40 agonist ivuxolimab. The CDR3 bases are TGTGCCAGCGCGACAGGGGGCGAACAGCCCCAGCATTTT. It codes for CASATGGEQPQHF.